The 2 T cell receptor beta chains below were found in one sample sequenced in a study of shared clonotypes between healthy human individuals. Here immunoSEQ multiplex PCR was the method, and the copy in TCRdb shows in-frame clones only, minus some. The sample yields about 1.1 million clones, 78% seen once. The material sequenced was memory CD4+ T cells from PBMCs. Documented subset: CD45RA-negative fraction. The receptors stem from a man aged 18-30 years in good health. Some clones in this sample may be carry-over from other donors' samples.

The chain employs TRBV27 and TRBJ2-7; TRBD1 matches at 10 bases. Germline V gives CDR1 MNHEY, CDR2 SMNVEV (reference sequence). The trim removed 8 bases at V and 7 bases at J, leaving 11 bases unmatched. The CDR3 is made up of 14 amino acids. CDR3 region: CASGDRGASGEQYF. Written as DNA, the CDR3 is TGTGCCAGCGGGGACAGGGGCGCCTCTGGTGAGCAGTACTTC.

This clone was counted at least ten times. The rearrangement uses TRBV5-1 and TRBJ2-3, with D tentatively TRBD2 (6 bases). The CDR3 spans 14 residues. Per germline, CDR1 SGHRS and CDR2 YFSETQ. Trimming took 1 base from V and 5 from J, leaving 11 bases between them. CDR3: CASSLTAGIDTQYF. The CDR3 nucleotides are TGCGCCAGCAGCTTGACAGCGGGCATAGATACGCAGTATTTT.